What follows is one T cell receptor (beta chain) and its context. The sample comes from a study of blood T cell repertoires in COVID-19. Here immunoSEQ multiplex PCR was the method, and the copy in TCRdb shows in-frame clones only, minus some. The sample lists roughly 200,000 clones, roughly 83% occurring once. Across 24 US areas, participants ranged in age from roughly 18 to 95 years. Participants had their cohort set by participant-reported clinical history. This CDR3 comprises 13 residues. Germline CDR1 WNHNN, CDR2 SYGVQD (reference sequence). V dropped 0 bases and J dropped 6 bases, with 9 bases sitting between them.

The chain joins TRBV10-1 to TRBJ2-7, with no clear D. Sequenced material: PBMCs or T cells enriched from blood (not recorded which). This TCR derives from a man in his forties with acute COVID-19. The CDR3, as DNA: TGCGCCAGCAGTGAGTCGACGAGGATCGAGCAGTACTTC. It encodes CASSESTRIEQYF.